This T cell receptor (beta chain) was recovered during a study of blood T cell repertoires in COVID-19. Study information: Acute and convalescent COVID-19 samples came from the United States, Italy and Spain. Sample material is recorded as cDNA or gDNA derived from T cells, B-cell-depleted T cells, or PBMCs.

Original analysis: By means of reference gene primer amplification, nucleated cell counts were estimated. Repertoires were generated with immunoSEQ multiplex PCR, while TCRdb's copy carries only in-frame clones and drops some. The V and J calls and clone size are taken from that table; D and trimming were inferred from the DNA. The data contain 72,000 or so clones, approximately 88% of them seen just once; the ten biggest clones take up roughly 5.9%. CDR3 length: 13 residues. Trimming took off 6 bases at V and 10 bases at J, with 16 bases between the two ends. Germline CDR1 and CDR2: SGHTA and FQGNSA.

Source material: peripheral blood. The TCR was taken from a man over 45 with active COVID-19. The chain recombines TRBV7-2 with TRBJ1-5, with D uncertain. The CDR3 DNA reads TGTGCCAGCAGTTTTTTAGCGACTTTCCCCCAGCATTTT. Encoded protein: CASSFLATFPQHF.